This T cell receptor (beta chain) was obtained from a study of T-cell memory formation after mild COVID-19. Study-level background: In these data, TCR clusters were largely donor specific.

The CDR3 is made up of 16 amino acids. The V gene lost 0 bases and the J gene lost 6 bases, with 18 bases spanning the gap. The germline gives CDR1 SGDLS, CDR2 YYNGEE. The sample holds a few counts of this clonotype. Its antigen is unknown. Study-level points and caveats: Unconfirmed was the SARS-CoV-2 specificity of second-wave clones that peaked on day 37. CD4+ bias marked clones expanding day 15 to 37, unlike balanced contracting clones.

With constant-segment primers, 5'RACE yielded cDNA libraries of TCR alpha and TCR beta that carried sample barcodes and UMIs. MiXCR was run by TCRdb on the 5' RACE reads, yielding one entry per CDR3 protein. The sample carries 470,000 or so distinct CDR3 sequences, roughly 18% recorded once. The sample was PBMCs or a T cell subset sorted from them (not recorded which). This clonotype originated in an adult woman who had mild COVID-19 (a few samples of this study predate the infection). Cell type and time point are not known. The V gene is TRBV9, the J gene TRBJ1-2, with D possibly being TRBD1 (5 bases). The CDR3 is CASSVATQGGIHGYTF. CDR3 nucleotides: TGTGCCAGCAGCGTAGCTACCCAGGGCGGCATCCATGGCTACACCTTC.